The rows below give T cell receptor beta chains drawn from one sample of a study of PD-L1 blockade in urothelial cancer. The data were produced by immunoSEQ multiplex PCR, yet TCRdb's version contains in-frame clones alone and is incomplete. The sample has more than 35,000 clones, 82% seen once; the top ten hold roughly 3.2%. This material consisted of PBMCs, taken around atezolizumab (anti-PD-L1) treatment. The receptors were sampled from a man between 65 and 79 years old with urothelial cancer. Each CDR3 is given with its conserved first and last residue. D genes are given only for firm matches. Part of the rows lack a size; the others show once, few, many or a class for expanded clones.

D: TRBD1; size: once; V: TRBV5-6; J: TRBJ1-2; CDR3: CASSLGARGSDYGYTF; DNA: TGTGCCAGCAGCTTGGGGGCCAGGGGGTCTGACTATGGCTACACCTTC
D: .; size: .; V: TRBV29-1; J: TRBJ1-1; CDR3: CSVGLSSEAFF; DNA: TGCAGCGTTGGCCTAAGTAGTGAAGCTTTCTTT
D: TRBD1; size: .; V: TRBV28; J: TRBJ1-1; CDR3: CASSLSLGQGSKAFF; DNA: TGTGCCAGCAGTTTATCCCTCGGACAGGGATCAAAAGCTTTCTTT
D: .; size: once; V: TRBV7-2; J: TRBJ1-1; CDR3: CASTLTRANTEAFF; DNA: TGTGCCAGCACCCTAACCAGGGCGAACACTGAAGCTTTCTTT
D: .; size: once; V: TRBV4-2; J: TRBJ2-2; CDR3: CASSQVSDSGPTGELFF; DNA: TGTGCCAGCAGCCAAGTTTCGGACAGTGGTCCCACCGGGGAGCTGTTTTTT
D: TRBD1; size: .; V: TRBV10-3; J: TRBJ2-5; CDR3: CATSTGDLEETQYF; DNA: TGTGCCACCAGTACAGGGGACCTTGAGGAGACCCAGTACTTC
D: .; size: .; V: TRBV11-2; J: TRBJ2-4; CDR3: CASSLRTVGEWSKNIQYF; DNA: TGTGCCAGCAGCTTGCGTACAGTAGGGGAATGGTCCAAAAACATTCAGTACTTC
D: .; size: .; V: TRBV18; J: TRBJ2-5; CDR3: CASSPDRGDQETQYF; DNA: TGTGCCAGCTCACCGGATCGGGGTGACCAAGAGACCCAGTACTTC
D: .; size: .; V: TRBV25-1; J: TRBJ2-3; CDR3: CASGDPGFTDTQYF; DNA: TGTGCCAGCGGAGACCCAGGGTTCACAGATACGCAGTATTTT
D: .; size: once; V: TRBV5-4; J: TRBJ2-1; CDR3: CASSRTGGSGNEQFF; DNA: TGTGCCAGCAGCCGGACAGGAGGGTCGGGCAATGAGCAGTTCTTC
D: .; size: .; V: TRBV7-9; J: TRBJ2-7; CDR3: CASSPGPEQYF; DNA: TGTGCCAGCAGCCCTGGCCCCGAGCAGTACTTC
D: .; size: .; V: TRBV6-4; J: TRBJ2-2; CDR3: CASSADSVSTGELFF; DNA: TGTGCCAGCAGCGCGGACAGTGTAAGCACCGGGGAGCTGTTTTTT
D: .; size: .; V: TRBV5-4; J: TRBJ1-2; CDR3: CASSLIGGGYGYTF; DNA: TGTGCCAGCAGCTTGATCGGGGGAGGCTATGGCTACACCTTC
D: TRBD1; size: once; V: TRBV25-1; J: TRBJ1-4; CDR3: CASSSGTVINEKLFF; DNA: TGTGCCAGCAGTTCCGGGACAGTGATTAATGAAAAACTGTTTTTT
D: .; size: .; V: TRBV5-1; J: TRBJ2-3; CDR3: CASSLEAGDTQYF; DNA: TGCGCCAGCAGCTTGGAGGCAGGAGATACGCAGTATTTT
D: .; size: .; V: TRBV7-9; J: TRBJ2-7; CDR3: CASSLGSGGYEQYF; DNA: TGTGCCAGCAGCTTAGGGTCCGGCGGCTACGAGCAGTACTTC
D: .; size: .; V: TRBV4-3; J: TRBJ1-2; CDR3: CASSHGSRGGDYGYTF; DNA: TGCGCCAGCAGCCATGGCTCTCGAGGGGGGGACTATGGCTACACCTTC
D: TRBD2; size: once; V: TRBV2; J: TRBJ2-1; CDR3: CASSMSLAGNEQFF; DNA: TGTGCCAGCAGTATGAGCCTAGCGGGCAATGAGCAGTTCTTC
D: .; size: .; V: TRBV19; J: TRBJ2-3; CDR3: CASSLGDLPDTQYF; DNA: TGTGCCAGTAGTTTGGGAGACCTCCCAGATACGCAGTATTTT
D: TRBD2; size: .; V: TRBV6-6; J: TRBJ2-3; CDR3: CASSPRLAELDTQYF; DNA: TGTGCCAGCAGTCCCCGACTAGCGGAGTTAGATACGCAGTATTTT
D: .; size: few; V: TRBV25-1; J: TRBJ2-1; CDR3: CASSVGGTFYNEQFF; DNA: TGTGCCAGCAGTGTTGGGGGGACTTTCTACAATGAGCAGTTCTTC
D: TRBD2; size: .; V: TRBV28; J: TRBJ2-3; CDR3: CASSFVAGTDTQYF; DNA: TGTGCCAGCAGTTTCGTAGCGGGGACAGATACGCAGTATTTT
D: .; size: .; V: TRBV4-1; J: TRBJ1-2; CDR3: CASSQGDATDDYGYTF; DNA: TGCGCCAGCAGCCAAGGTGACGCGACAGACGACTATGGCTACACCTTC
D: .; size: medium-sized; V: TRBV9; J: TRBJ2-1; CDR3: CASSVAWRASYNEQFF; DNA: TGTGCCAGCAGCGTAGCATGGAGGGCAAGCTACAATGAGCAGTTCTTC
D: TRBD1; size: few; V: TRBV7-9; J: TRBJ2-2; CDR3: CASSRQGMGTGELFF; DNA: TGTGCCAGCAGCCGACAGGGGATGGGGACCGGGGAGCTGTTTTTT
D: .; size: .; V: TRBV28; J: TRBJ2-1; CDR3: CASSSGDEQFF; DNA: TGTGCCAGCAGTTCGGGTGATGAGCAGTTCTTC
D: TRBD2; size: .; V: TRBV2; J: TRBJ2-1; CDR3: CASSLTSGSHEQFF; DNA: TGTGCCAGCAGTTTGACTAGCGGGAGCCATGAGCAGTTCTTC
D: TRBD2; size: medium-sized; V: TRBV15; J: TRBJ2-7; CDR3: CATSRDWASGGEQYF; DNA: TGTGCCACCAGCAGAGATTGGGCTAGCGGAGGCGAGCAGTACTTC
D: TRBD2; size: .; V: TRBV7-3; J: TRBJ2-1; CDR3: CASSLLPGGAANEQFF; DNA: TGTGCCAGCAGCTTACTCCCGGGAGGCGCGGCGAATGAGCAGTTCTTC
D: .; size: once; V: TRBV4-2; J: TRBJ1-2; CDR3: CASSQPTAAYGYTF; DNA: TGTGCCAGCAGCCAACCCACGGCGGCCTATGGCTACACCTTC
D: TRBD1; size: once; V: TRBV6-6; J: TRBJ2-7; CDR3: CASSPGTGPYEQYF; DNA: TGTGCCAGCAGTCCCGGGACAGGGCCCTACGAGCAGTACTTC
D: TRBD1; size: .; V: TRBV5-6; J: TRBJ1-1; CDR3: CASSLLQGSPFF; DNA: TGTGCCAGCAGCTTACTACAGGGGAGTCCTTTCTTT
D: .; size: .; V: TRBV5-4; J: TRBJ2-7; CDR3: CASSWRGFPYEQYF; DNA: TGTGCCAGCAGCTGGAGGGGATTCCCCTACGAGCAGTACTTC
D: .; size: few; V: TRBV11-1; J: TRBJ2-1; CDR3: CASSLDTGNSYNEQFF; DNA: TGTGCCAGCAGCTTGGATACAGGGAACTCCTACAATGAGCAGTTCTTC
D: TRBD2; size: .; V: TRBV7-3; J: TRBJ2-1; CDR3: CASSPGGTNYNEQFF; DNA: TGTGCCAGCAGCCCGGGAGGGACGAACTACAATGAGCAGTTCTTC
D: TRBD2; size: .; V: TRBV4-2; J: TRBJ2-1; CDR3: CASSQGLGTYEQFF; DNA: TGTGCCAGCAGCCAGGGACTAGGTACATATGAGCAGTTCTTC
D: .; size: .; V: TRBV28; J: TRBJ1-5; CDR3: CASSGPRGANQPQHF; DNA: TGTGCCAGCAGTGGCCCTCGTGGGGCCAATCAGCCCCAGCATTTT
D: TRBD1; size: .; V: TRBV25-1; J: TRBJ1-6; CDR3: CASRDRASYNSPLHF; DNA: TGTGCCAGCCGGGACAGGGCCTCCTATAATTCACCCCTCCACTTT
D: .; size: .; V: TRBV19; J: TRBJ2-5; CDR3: CASSFAGVETQYF; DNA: TGTGCCAGTAGTTTCGCGGGCGTGGAGACCCAGTACTTC
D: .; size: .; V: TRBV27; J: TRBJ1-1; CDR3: CASSLVAGAREAFF; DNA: TGTGCCAGCAGTTTAGTGGCTGGGGCCCGCGAAGCTTTCTTT
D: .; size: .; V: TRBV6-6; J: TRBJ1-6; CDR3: CASSPTGFYNSPLHF; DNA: TGTGCCAGCAGTCCTACAGGTTTCTATAATTCACCCCTCCACTTT
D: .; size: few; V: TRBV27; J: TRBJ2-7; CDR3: CASRPLGRRAYEQYF; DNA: TGTGCCAGCAGGCCCCTGGGGCGGAGGGCCTACGAGCAGTACTTC
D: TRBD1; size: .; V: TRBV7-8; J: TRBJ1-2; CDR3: CASSLGGQGSYGYTF; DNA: TGTGCCAGCAGCCTCGGCGGACAGGGGTCCTATGGCTACACCTTC
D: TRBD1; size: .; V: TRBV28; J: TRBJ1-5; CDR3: CASSLGTVESNQPQHF; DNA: TGTGCCAGCAGTTTAGGGACAGTCGAGAGCAATCAGCCCCAGCATTTT
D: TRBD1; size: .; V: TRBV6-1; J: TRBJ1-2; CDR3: CASSGETGANYGYTF; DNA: TGTGCCAGCAGTGGAGAGACAGGGGCGAACTATGGCTACACCTTC
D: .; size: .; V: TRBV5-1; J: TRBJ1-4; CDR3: CASSLGQGNEKLFF; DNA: TGCGCCAGCAGCTTGGGCCAGGGCAATGAAAAACTGTTTTTT
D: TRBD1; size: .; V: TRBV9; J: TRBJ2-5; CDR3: CASSVDRGWETQYF; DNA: TGTGCCAGCAGCGTCGACAGGGGATGGGAGACCCAGTACTTC
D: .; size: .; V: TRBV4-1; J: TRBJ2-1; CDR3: CASSQEEVLSGAQFF; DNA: TGCGCCAGCAGCCAAGAAGAGGTCCTGTCGGGAGCGCAGTTCTTC
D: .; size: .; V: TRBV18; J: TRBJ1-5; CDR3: CASSPERDNQPQHF; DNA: TGTGCCAGCTCACCAGAGAGAGACAATCAGCCCCAGCATTTT
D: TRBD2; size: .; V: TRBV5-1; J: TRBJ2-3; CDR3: CASSPRGTSGPVTDTQYF; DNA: TGCGCCAGCAGCCCCCGTGGGACTAGCGGGCCCGTCACAGATACGCAGTATTTT
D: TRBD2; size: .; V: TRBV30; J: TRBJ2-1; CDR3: CAWSWGGTYNEQFF; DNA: TGTGCCTGGAGTTGGGGGGGGACCTACAATGAGCAGTTCTTC
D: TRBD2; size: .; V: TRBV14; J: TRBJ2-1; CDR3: CASSPLGGTSGRANEQFF; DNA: TGTGCCAGCAGCCCCCTGGGCGGGACTAGCGGGAGAGCGAATGAGCAGTTCTTC
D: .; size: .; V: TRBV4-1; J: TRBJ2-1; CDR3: CASSPPGGPGNNEQFF; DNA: TGCGCCAGCAGCCCACCTGGGGGCCCCGGGAACAATGAGCAGTTCTTC
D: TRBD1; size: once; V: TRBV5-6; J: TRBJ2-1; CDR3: CASSENGQVHSYNEQFF; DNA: TGTGCCAGCAGCGAGAACGGACAGGTCCACTCCTACAATGAGCAGTTCTTC
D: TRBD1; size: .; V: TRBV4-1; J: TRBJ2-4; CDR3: CASSQPGQGTIQYF; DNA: TGCGCCAGCAGCCAACCGGGACAGGGGACCATTCAGTACTTC
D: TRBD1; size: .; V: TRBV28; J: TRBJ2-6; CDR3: CASTTRDRGRSGANVLTF; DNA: TGTGCCAGCACTACTCGGGACAGGGGAAGGTCTGGGGCCAACGTCCTGACTTTC
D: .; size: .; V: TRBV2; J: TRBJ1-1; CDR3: CASNRDTAQNTEAFF; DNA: TGTGCCAGCAATCGGGACACAGCCCAAAACACTGAAGCTTTCTTT
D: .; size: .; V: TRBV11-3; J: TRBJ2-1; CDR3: CASSYRGKRGVNEQFF; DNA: TGTGCCAGCAGCTACAGGGGGAAGCGGGGGGTCAATGAGCAGTTCTTC
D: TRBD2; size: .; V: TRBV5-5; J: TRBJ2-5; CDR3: CASSLFSGSGQETQYF; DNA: TGTGCCAGCAGCTTATTTAGCGGGAGTGGGCAAGAGACCCAGTACTTC
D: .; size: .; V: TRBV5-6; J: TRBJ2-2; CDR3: CASSPGVESGELFF; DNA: TGTGCCAGCAGCCCGGGGGTAGAAAGCGGGGAGCTGTTTTTT